This T cell receptor (beta chain) was identified in a study of T cells in localized non-small cell lung cancer. Findings and limits, study-wide: Appearance in adjacent lung was seen for a median around 61 of the top 100 tumor clones. The highest T cell clonality was in uninvolved adjacent lung, above tumor. Heterogeneity remains possible, as sequencing covered one tumor region only.

V lost 5 bases, J lost 2 bases, and 8 bases stayed unmatched. Germline V gene lookup returns CDR1 SGHNT and CDR2 YENEEA. There are 17 residues in the CDR3. TCRdb's table, derived via immunoSEQ multiplex PCR, lists solely in-frame clones and lacks some. The table lists roughly 2,600 clones, roughly 20% of them singletons. As for this clone: The antigen is unknown.

V is TRBV11-3 and J is TRBJ2-3; the match to TRBD2 covers 12 bases. The starting material was lung tumor tissue, obtained before any cancer treatment. This clonotype was sampled from a man aged 35 to 70 with stage II lung adenocarcinoma. The CDR3 DNA sequence: TGTGCCAGCAGCGCCCGACTAGCGGGAGTGCACACAGATACGCAGTATTTT. This gives the protein CASSARLAGVHTDTQYF.